One sample yielded the 18 T cell receptor beta chains listed below, sequenced in a study of cytomegalovirus exposure and HLA in healthy donors. Profiled with immunoSEQ multiplex PCR; TCRdb holds only in-frame clones, not every one. Of some 130,000 clones detected, roughly 90% appear once; the ten largest clones hold about 1.5%. Input material: PBMCs. The origin of the receptors is a man younger than 40 in good health and CMV-seronegative.

CDR3 sequence: CASSIGGSPSYEQYF. In DNA form, the CDR3 reads TGTGCCAGTAGTATAGGCGGGAGCCCCTCCTACGAGCAGTACTTC. The gene calls are TRBV19 and TRBJ2-7, with TRBD2 identical over 7 bases. The CDR3 has 15 residues. V shed 1 base, J shed 0 bases, and the junction held 3 bases outside the gene matches. Germline lookup yields CDR1 LNHDA and CDR2 SQIVND (reference sequence).

CDR3 nucleotide sequence: TGTGCCAGCAGTTTATCCCCGGGACAGGGGGCTTTCGAGCAGTACTTC. This encodes CASSLSPGQGAFEQYF. This sequence joins TRBV27 and TRBJ2-7, with 12 bases lining up with TRBD1. The CDR3 contains 16 residues. V lost 0 bases and J lost 6; bases outside the gene matches: 6. Germline V CDR1 and CDR2: MNHEY, SMNVEV (reference sequence).

The chain joins TRBV10-3 to TRBJ2-7; TRBD2 aligns across 11 bases. The V gene's germline CDR1 is ENHRY and CDR2 SYGVKD. CDR3 length equals 14 residues. Trimming at V came to 4 bases and at J to 4 bases, leaving 3 bases not matched to a gene. The CDR3 coding sequence is TGTGCCATCAGTGCCGGGACTAGCGGTTACGAGCAGTACTTC. Translating it yields CAISAGTSGYEQYF.

The chain employs TRBV4-1 and TRBJ2-1, with TRBD2 matching 13 bases. Unmatched junction bases numbered 4, after V lost 0 bases and J lost 8 bases. Germline values: CDR1 MGHRA, CDR2 YSYEKL. The CDR3 is made up of 16 amino acids. The CDR3 protein is CASSQEGTSGIDEQFF. CDR3 nucleotide sequence: TGCGCCAGCAGCCAAGAAGGGACTAGCGGGATCGATGAGCAGTTCTTC.

V gene TRBV9 combines with J gene TRBJ2-3, with 7 bases that match TRBD1. V was pared by 4 bases and J by 2 bases, with 10 bases of the junction left unmatched. Germline V lookup: CDR1 SGDLS, CDR2 YYNGEE. The CDR3 contains 16 residues. For the CDR3, the DNA is TGTGCCAGCAGCTTCTTGGGGGACAGTACCACAGATACGCAGTATTTT. Translation: CASSFLGDSTTDTQYF.

This chain uses TRBV6-4 with TRBJ2-1; 7 positions agree with TRBD2. V shed 0 bases and J 8 bases; nucleotides not matched to a gene: 4. Germline V gene sequence: CDR1 MRHNA, CDR2 SNTAGT. This CDR3 spans 14 amino acids. CDR3 region: CASSDSMLADEQFF. DNA of the CDR3: TGTGCCAGCAGTGACTCGATGCTAGCGGATGAGCAGTTCTTC.

V and J are TRBV7-7 and TRBJ2-2; 9 nucleotides align to TRBD2. The CDR3 totals 18 residues. Trimming took 2 bases from V and 4 from J; bases not matched to a gene: 11. The germline CDR1 and CDR2 sequences are SSHAT and FNYEAQ (reference sequence). CDR3 loop: CASSLWASGTMGTGELFF. The CDR3, as DNA: TGTGCCAGCAGCTTATGGGCTAGCGGGACCATGGGCACCGGGGAGCTGTTTTTT.

Only one count was recorded for this clone. The chain recombines TRBV5-1 with TRBJ2-6, with D uncertain. This CDR3 region has 17 residues. Germline CDR1 SGHRS, CDR2 YFSETQ. V dropped 0 bases and J dropped 0 bases, with 10 bases sitting between them. The CDR3 here is CASSLESLSSGANVLTF. CDR3 DNA sequence: TGCGCCAGCAGCTTGGAGTCTCTCAGCTCTGGGGCCAACGTCCTGACTTTC.

The chain joins TRBV7-3 to TRBJ2-7, with 9 bases matching TRBD2. CDR3 length equals 16 residues. Germline V gene data show CDR1 as SGHTA and CDR2 as FQGTGA. The ends lost 1 base at V and 1 base at J; junction bases unmatched: 5. CDR3 sequence reads: CASSLIGGRGSYEQYF. As DNA, the CDR3 is TGTGCCAGCAGCTTAATTGGCGGGAGGGGATCCTACGAGCAGTACTTC.

This clone was picked up a small number of times. The V gene is TRBV6-1, the J gene TRBJ1-5, with 12 bases aligning to TRBD1. V was pared by 1 base and J by 6 bases, with 1 base of the junction left unmatched. The CDR3 loop spans 15 amino acids. CDR1 is MNHNS and CDR2 is SASEGT in the germline V gene. The CDR3, as DNA: TGTGCCAGCAGTGAAGAGGGACAGGGGGCTCAGCCCCAGCATTTT. Translating gives CASSEEGQGAQPQHF.

V and J are TRBV11-2 and TRBJ2-1; 9 nucleotides match TRBD2. The CDR3 loop spans 13 amino acids. Germline V gene data show CDR1 as SGHAT and CDR2 as FQNNGV. V was clipped by 6 bases and J by 9 bases; unmatched bases: 6. The CDR3 spells CASRIGTSSEQFF. Written as DNA, the CDR3 is TGTGCCAGCAGAATCGGGACTAGCAGTGAGCAGTTCTTC.

The chain recombines TRBV5-1 with TRBJ2-2; a possible D gene is TRBD1 (6 bases). The CDR3 covers 17 residues. Germline CDR1 and CDR2: SGHRS and YFSETQ. The V end was cut by 0 bases, the J end by 0 bases, with 12 bases between. The CDR3 DNA reads TGCGCCAGCAGCTTGGGACGGACAGCCGCGAACACCGGGGAGCTGTTTTTT. Its protein product is CASSLGRTAANTGELFF.

The chain couples TRBV7-2 to TRBJ1-1; D not certain. V was cut by 4 bases and J by 1 base, with 4 bases left in between. Germline loops: CDR1 SGHTA, CDR2 FQGNSA. The length of the CDR3 is 12 residues. CDR3 sequence (DNA): TGTGCCAGCAGCTACACGAACACTGAAGCTTTCTTT. This codes for CASSYTNTEAFF. The variable domain in full, completed from reference TRBV7-2 and TRBJ1-1, reads GAGVSQSPSNKVTEKGKDVELRCDPISGHTALYWYRQSLGQGLEFLIYFQGNSAPDKSGLPSDRFSAERTGGSVSTLTIQRTQQEDSAVYLCASSYTNTEAFFGQGTRLTVV.

This chain joins TRBV7-2 and TRBJ1-6; D may be TRBD1 (5 bases). CDR3 length equals 13 residues. CDR1 SGHTA and CDR2 FQGNSA come from the germline V gene. Trimming took 5 bases from V and 7 from J, leaving 9 bases between them. This CDR3 reads CASSLRGNSPLHF. The DNA for the CDR3 is TGTGCCAGCAGCCTCCGGGGGAATTCACCCCTCCACTTT.

The sample holds a few counts of this clone. The rearrangement joins TRBV6-6 to TRBJ2-1; TRBD1 is a possible D gene (5 bases). The V end was cut by 9 bases, the J end by 0 bases, with 12 bases between. The CDR3 contains 14 residues. In germline, CDR1 is MNHNY, CDR2 SVGAGI (reference sequence). CDR3 DNA: TGTGCCAGTAAGACAGCCAGCTCCTACAATGAGCAGTTCTTC. This sequence encodes CASKTASSYNEQFF.

The CDR3 sequence: CASSYWAQGNEQYF. The CDR3 DNA reads as TGTGCCAGCAGTTACTGGGCACAGGGAAACGAGCAGTACTTC. The chain has TRBV6-5 and TRBJ2-7, with a possible D match to TRBD1 (6 bases). The CDR3 runs to 14 residues. The V gene's germline CDR1 is MNHEY and CDR2 SVGAGI. V was cut by 1 base and J by 5 bases, with 12 bases left in between.

The chain is built from TRBV7-9 and TRBJ2-1; 7 bases are shared with TRBD1. CDR1 and CDR2 (germline): SEHNR, FQNEAQ (reference sequence). The V and J ends lost 5 bases and 3 bases, in that order; junction bases with no gene match: 7. The CDR3 consists of 15 residues. CDR3 nucleotides: TGTGCCAGCAGCCCGACAGGGACCCTCTACAATGAGCAGTTCTTC. Translation gives CASSPTGTLYNEQFF. The full variable domain, with the rest looked up from reference TRBV7-9 and TRBJ2-1, is DTGVSQNPRHKITKRGQNVTFRCDPISEHNRLYWYRQTLGQGPEFLTYFQNEAQLEKSRLLSDRFSAERPKGSFSTLEIQRTEQGDSAMYLCASSPTGTLYNEQFFGPGTRLTVL.

The chain combines TRBV9 with TRBJ2-5; 8 bases agree with TRBD1. The CDR3 consists of 15 residues. With V trimmed by 0 bases and J by 3 bases, 4 bases remained unmatched. Germline CDR1 SGDLS, CDR2 YYNGEE. CDR3 in amino acids: CASSVGGQGEETQYF. The CDR3 nucleotides are TGTGCCAGCAGCGTAGGTGGACAGGGTGAAGAGACCCAGTACTTC. The entire variable domain, with the rest obtained from reference TRBV9 and TRBJ2-5, is as follows: DSGVTQTPKHLITATGQRVTLRCSPRSGDLSVYWYQQSLDQGLQFLIQYYNGEERAKGNILERFSAQQFPDLHSELNLSSLELGDSALYFCASSVGGQGEETQYFGPGTRLLVL.